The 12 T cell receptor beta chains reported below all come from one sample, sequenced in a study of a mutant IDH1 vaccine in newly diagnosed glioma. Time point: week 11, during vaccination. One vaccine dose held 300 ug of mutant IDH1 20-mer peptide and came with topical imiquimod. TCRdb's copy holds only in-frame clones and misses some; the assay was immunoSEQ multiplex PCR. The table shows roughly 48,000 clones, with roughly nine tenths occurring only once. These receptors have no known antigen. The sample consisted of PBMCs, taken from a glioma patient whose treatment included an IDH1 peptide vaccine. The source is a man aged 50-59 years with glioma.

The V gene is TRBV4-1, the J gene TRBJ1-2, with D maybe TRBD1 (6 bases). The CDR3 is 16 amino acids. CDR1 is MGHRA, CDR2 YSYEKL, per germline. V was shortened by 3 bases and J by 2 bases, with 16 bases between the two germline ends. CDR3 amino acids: CASSQDAGTPNYGYTF. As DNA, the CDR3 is TGCGCCAGCAGCCAGGACGCCGGGACACCGAACTATGGCTACACCTTC.

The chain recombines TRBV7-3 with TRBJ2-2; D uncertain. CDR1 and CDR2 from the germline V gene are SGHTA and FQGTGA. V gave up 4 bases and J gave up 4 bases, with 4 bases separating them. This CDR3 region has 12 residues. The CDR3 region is CASSYRTGELFF. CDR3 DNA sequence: TGTGCCAGCAGCTACCGCACCGGGGAGCTGTTTTTT.

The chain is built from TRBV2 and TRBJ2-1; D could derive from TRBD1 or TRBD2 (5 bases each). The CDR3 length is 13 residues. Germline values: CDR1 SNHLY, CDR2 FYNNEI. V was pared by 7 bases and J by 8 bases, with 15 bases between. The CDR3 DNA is TGTGCCAGCACGTCAGGGAGCAGGGATGAGCAGTTCTTC. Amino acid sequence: CASTSGSRDEQFF.

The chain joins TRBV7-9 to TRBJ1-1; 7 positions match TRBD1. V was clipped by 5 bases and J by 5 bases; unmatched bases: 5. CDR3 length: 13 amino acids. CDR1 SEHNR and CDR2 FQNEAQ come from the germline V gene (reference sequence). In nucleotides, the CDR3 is TGTGCCAGCAGCACAGGGGTGGGAACTGAAGCTTTCTTT. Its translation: CASSTGVGTEAFF.

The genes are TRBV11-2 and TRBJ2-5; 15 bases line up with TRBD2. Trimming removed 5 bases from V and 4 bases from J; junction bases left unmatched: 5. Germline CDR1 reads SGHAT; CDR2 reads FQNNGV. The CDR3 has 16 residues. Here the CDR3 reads CASSGLAGGRLETQYF. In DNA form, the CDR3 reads TGTGCCAGCAGCGGACTAGCGGGGGGGCGGTTAGAGACCCAGTACTTC.

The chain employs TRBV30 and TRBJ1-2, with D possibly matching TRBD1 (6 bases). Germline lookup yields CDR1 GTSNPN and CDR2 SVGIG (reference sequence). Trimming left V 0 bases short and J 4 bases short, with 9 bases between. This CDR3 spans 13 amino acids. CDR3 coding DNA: TGTGCCTGGAGTGTACAGGGCACCTATGGCTACACCTTC. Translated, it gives CAWSVQGTYGYTF.

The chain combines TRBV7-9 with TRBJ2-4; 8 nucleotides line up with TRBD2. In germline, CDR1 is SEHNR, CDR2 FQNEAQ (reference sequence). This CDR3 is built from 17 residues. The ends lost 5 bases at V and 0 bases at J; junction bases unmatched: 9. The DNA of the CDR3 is TGTGCCAGCAGCCTAGATTCCGGGAGGGGAGCCAAAAACATTCAGTACTTC. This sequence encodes CASSLDSGRGAKNIQYF.

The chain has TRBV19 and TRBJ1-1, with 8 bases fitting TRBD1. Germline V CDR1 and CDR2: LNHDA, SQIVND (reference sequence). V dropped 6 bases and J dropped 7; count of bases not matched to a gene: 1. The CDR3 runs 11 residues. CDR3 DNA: TGTGCCAGTAGGGACAGGGTTGAAGCTTTCTTT. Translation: CASRDRVEAFF.

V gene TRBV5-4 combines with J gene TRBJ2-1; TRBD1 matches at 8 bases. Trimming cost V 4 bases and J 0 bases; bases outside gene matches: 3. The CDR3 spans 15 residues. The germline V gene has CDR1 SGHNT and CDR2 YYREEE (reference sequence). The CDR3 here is CASSPGGISYNEQFF. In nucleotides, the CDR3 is TGTGCCAGCAGCCCAGGGGGCATCTCCTACAATGAGCAGTTCTTC.

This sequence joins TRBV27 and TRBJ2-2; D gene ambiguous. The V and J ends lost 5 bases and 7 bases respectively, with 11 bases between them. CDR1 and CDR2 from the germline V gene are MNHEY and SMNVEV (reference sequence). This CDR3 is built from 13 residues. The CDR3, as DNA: TGTGCCAGCAGTCAAGGGTCGGGCGGGGAGCTGTTTTTT. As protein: CASSQGSGGELFF.

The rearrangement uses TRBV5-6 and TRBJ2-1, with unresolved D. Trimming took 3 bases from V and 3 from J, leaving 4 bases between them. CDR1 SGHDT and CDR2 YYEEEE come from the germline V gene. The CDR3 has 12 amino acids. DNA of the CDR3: TGTGCCAGCAGCTCACACTACAATGAGCAGTTCTTC. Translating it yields CASSSHYNEQFF.

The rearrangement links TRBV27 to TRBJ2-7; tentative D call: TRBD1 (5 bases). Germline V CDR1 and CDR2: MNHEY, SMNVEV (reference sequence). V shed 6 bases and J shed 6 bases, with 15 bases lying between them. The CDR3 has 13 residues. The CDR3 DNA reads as TGTGCCAGCAGCCCATCCCCCCAGGGCGAGCAGTACTTC. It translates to CASSPSPQGEQYF.